These 10 T cell receptor beta chains originate from one sample sequenced in a study of T cell responses to AZD1222 COVID-19 vaccine. The assay was immunoSEQ multiplex PCR, and TCRdb's table has in-frame clones only and misses some. This table has roughly 76,000 clones, nearly 90% appearing once. Sequenced here: peripheral blood, sampled on day 0 of AZD1222 vaccination. The receptor set was obtained from an adult in good health.

The chain employs TRBV7-8 and TRBJ1-5; D unclear. Germline lookup yields CDR1 SGHVS and CDR2 FQNEAQ. This CDR3 has 14 amino acids. The V gene lost 2 bases and the J gene lost 4 bases, with 9 bases spanning the gap. The CDR3 loop reads CASSLTTLNQPQHF. Written as DNA, the CDR3 is TGTGCCAGCAGCTTAACAACGTTAAATCAGCCCCAGCATTTT.

This clone occurred a few times. The rearrangement joins TRBV14 to TRBJ1-3; 7 bases are a match to TRBD1. V trimming: 0 bases; J trimming: 4 bases; junction bases outside the gene matches: 6. The length of the CDR3 is 16 residues. Germline CDR1 and CDR2: SGHDN and FVKESK. The chain's CDR3 is CASSQEIWTGGNTIYF. As DNA, the CDR3 is TGTGCCAGCAGCCAAGAAATCTGGACAGGAGGAAACACCATATATTTT.

The CDR3 sequence is CASKDGPDSGNTIYF. The DNA for the CDR3 is TGTGCCAGCAAAGACGGTCCGGACTCTGGAAACACCATATATTTT. This chain connects TRBV6-5 to TRBJ1-3; D is undetermined. CDR3 size: 15 residues. CDR1 and CDR2 from the germline V gene are MNHEY and SVGAGI. V gave up 7 bases and J gave up 0 bases, with 13 bases separating them.

The gene calls are TRBV7-2 and TRBJ2-3; perhaps TRBD2 as D (6 bases). V was shortened by 1 base and J by 0 bases, with 11 bases between the two germline ends. This CDR3 contains 16 residues. Germline V gene lookup returns CDR1 SGHTA and CDR2 FQGNSA. CDR3 in amino acids: CASSLDGSGSTDTQYF. Written as DNA, the CDR3 is TGTGCCAGCAGCTTAGACGGTAGCGGTAGCACAGATACGCAGTATTTT. The full variable domain, with the rest looked up from reference TRBV7-2 and TRBJ2-3, is GAGVSQSPSNKVTEKGKDVELRCDPISGHTALYWYRQSLGQGLEFLIYFQGNSAPDKSGLPSDRFSAERTGGSVSTLTIQRTQQEDSAVYLCASSLDGSGSTDTQYFGPGTRLTVL.

This clone has just one count. This rearrangement joins TRBV5-1 to TRBJ2-5, with D hard to call. Trimming stripped 5 bases from V and 5 bases from J, with 16 bases between. Germline V lookup: CDR1 SGHRS, CDR2 YFSETQ. This CDR3 is built from 14 residues. The CDR3 bases are TGCGCCAGCAGACGTGTCGAGGCCGCCGAGACCCAGTACTTC. As protein: CASRRVEAAETQYF.

CDR3: CAWSDPTEAFF. The CDR3 DNA is TGTGCCTGGAGTGACCCCACTGAAGCTTTCTTT. The genes are TRBV30 and TRBJ1-1, with D uncertain. V lost 1 base to trimming and J lost 4 bases, with 4 bases between them. Per germline, CDR1 GTSNPN and CDR2 SVGIG (reference sequence). This CDR3 is built from 11 residues.

This chain joins TRBV11-3 and TRBJ2-4; TRBD2 agrees at 8 bases. V shed 6 bases and J 8 bases; nucleotides not matched to a gene: 9. This CDR3 spans 14 amino acids. Germline CDR1 is SGHNT and CDR2 is YENEEA. CDR3 in amino acids: CASSPGGAGYIQYF. CDR3 coding DNA: TGTGCCAGCAGTCCCGGGGGGGCCGGATACATTCAGTACTTC.

The count of this clone is one. The chain carries TRBV5-1 and TRBJ1-4; 12 nucleotides match TRBD1. V trimming: 4 bases; J trimming: 6 bases; junction bases outside the gene matches: 4. Germline CDR1 and CDR2: SGHRS and YFSETQ. The CDR3 runs 15 residues. CDR3 in amino acids: CASSRDRGRDEKLFF. The CDR3 DNA is TGCGCCAGCAGCCGGGACAGGGGGCGCGATGAAAAACTGTTTTTT.

The chain combines TRBV10-3 with TRBJ1-4, with D hard to call. Germline CDR1 is ENHRY and CDR2 is SYGVKD. V lost 10 bases and J lost 8, with 2 bases in between. CDR3 length: 8 amino acids. Here the CDR3 reads CAREKLFF. Here the CDR3 DNA reads TGTGCCAGGGAAAAACTGTTTTTT.

The gene calls are TRBV25-1 and TRBJ2-2; 13 nucleotides match TRBD2. After removal of 4 bases from V and 5 bases from J, the junction contained 10 bases not matched to a gene. CDR1 MGHDK and CDR2 SYGVNS come from the germline V gene. The CDR3 consists of 18 residues. CDR3 protein: CASSGETSGRPWTGELFF. The CDR3 coding sequence is TGTGCCAGCAGTGGGGAGACTAGCGGGAGGCCCTGGACCGGGGAGCTGTTTTTT.